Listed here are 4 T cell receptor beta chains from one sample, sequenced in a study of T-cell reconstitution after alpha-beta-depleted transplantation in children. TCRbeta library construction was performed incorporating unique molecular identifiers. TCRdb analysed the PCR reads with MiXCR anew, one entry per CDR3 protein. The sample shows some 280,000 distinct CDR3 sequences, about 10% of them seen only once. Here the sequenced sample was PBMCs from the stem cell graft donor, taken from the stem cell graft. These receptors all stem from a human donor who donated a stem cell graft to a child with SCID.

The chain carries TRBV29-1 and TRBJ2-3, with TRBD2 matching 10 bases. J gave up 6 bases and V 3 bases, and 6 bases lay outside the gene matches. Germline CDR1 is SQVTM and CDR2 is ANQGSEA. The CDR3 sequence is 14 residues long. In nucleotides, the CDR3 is TGCAGCGTTGATTTTTCTAGCGGGGGCGATACGCAGTATTTT. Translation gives CSVDFSSGGDTQYF.

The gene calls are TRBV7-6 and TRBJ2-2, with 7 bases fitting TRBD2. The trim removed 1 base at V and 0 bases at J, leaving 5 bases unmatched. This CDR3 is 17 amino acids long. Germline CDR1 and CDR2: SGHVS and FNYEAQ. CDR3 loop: CASSLVRGDSNTGELFF. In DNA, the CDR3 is TGTGCCAGCAGCTTAGTACGGGGGGACTCGAACACCGGGGAGCTGTTTTTT.

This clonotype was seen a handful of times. The CDR3 nucleotides read TGCGCCAGCAGCCAAGACCTGGGGATTAATGTCAGGACCTATGGCTACACCTTC. Encoded protein: CASSQDLGINVRTYGYTF. V usage is TRBV4-1 and J usage is TRBJ1-2; D is unresolved. V lost 0 bases to trimming and J lost 4 bases, with 21 bases between them. This CDR3 comprises 18 residues. CDR1 and CDR2 from the germline V gene are MGHRA and YSYEKL.

Written as DNA, the CDR3 is TGCAGCTGGGGGGGAATCTACGAGCAGTACTTC. Its translation: CSWGGIYEQYF. V gene TRBV20-1 combines with J gene TRBJ2-7; the match to TRBD2 covers 7 bases. In germline, CDR1 is DFQATT, CDR2 SNEGSKA (reference sequence). This CDR3 spans 11 amino acids.